This record covers a single TCR beta chain. What it recognizes is unknown. This entry belongs to a study of cytomegalovirus exposure and HLA in healthy donors. PCR was performed using 60 Vbeta and 13 Jbeta primers. Sequencing used immunoSEQ multiplex PCR; TCRdb keeps in-frame clones, though not all of them. Of around 120,000 clones in the sample, less than 75% were seen once. Notes on the study in general: Immune exposure data for these donors was limited to CMV serostatus.

Looked up from germline, CDR1 is SGHVS and CDR2 is FQNEAQ. The CDR3 is 16 residues long. V lost 1 base, J lost 2 bases, and 4 bases stayed unmatched. The TCR comes from a man aged 40-50 years in good health and CMV-seropositive. The chain has TRBV7-8 and TRBJ2-1; 8 bases fit TRBD2. The source material was PBMCs. The CDR3 nucleotides are TGTGCCAGCAGCTTAGGGCTAGCGGGCCCCTACAATGAGCAGTTCTTC. This translates into CASSLGLAGPYNEQFF.